What follows are 10 T cell receptor beta chains derived from one specimen sequenced in a study of blood T cell repertoires in COVID-19 (dated by TCRdb to about 2020). Library preparation used the immunoSEQ multiplex PCR assay. TCRdb's version of the immuneACCESS table is confined to in-frame rearrangements and falls short of the full clone set. An unresolved V gene accounts for under half of the shortfall where checked; the remainder is of unknown origin. This sample has approximately 430,000 clones in its table, and 86% of those were observed once. The ten largest clones take up 1.4% of the sample. The sequencing sample was made of peripheral blood. All receptors derive from a woman in her 30s with active or convalescent COVID-19.

The V and J genes are TRBV5-1 and TRBJ1-3; D remains unclear. In germline, CDR1 is SGHRS, CDR2 YFSETQ. V lost 0 bases to trimming and J lost 2 bases, with 12 bases between them. The CDR3 contains 16 residues. The CDR3 here is CASSLGQIDTGNTIYF. As DNA, the CDR3 is TGCGCCAGCAGCTTGGGGCAGATCGATACTGGAAACACCATATATTTT.

The genes are TRBV27 and TRBJ2-3; no reliable D call. Germline V gene sequence: CDR1 MNHEY, CDR2 SMNVEV (reference sequence). The CDR3 has 13 residues. V lost 2 bases to trimming and J lost 3 bases, with 6 bases between them. The CDR3 DNA sequence: TGTGCCAGCAGTTTAATAGTGACAGATACGCAGTATTTT. It is translated as CASSLIVTDTQYF.

The CDR3 sequence is CASRTSGSTQYF. The DNA for the CDR3 is TGTGCCAGCAGAACTAGCGGTTCTACGCAGTATTTT. The rearrangement joins TRBV12-3 or TRBV12-4 to TRBJ2-3, with TRBD2 identical over 8 bases. The CDR3 has 12 amino acids. Unmatched junction bases numbered 4, after V lost 6 bases and J lost 8 bases.

V gene TRBV6-5 combines with J gene TRBJ1-2, with unresolved D. CDR1 and CDR2 (germline): MNHEY, SVGAGI. The CDR3 covers 14 residues. The ends were cut back, 10 bases at V and 2 bases at J, with 17 bases in the middle. The CDR3 DNA is TGTGCCATGGGCGGTACGGCGGGGAACTATGGCTACACCTTC. It specifies CAMGGTAGNYGYTF.

The CDR3 is CASSLSGLGVYEQYF. The CDR3 DNA follows: TGTGCCAGCAGCTTATCCGGACTAGGAGTCTACGAGCAGTACTTC. V gene TRBV7-9 combines with J gene TRBJ2-7; 7 bases map to TRBD2. V was clipped by 2 bases and J by 3 bases; unmatched bases: 7. Germline CDR1 is SEHNR and CDR2 is FQNEAQ (reference sequence). The CDR3 has 15 amino acids. The full variable domain, rest sourced from reference TRBV7-9 and TRBJ2-7, is DTGVSQNPRHKITKRGQNVTFRCDPISEHNRLYWYRQTLGQGPEFLTYFQNEAQLEKSRLLSDRFSAERPKGSFSTLEIQRTEQGDSAMYLCASSLSGLGVYEQYFGPGTRLTVT.

V and J are TRBV11-3 and TRBJ2-1; TRBD1 might be the D (5 bases). V dropped 2 bases and J dropped 2 bases, with 10 bases sitting between them. Germline CDR1 and CDR2: SGHNT and YENEEA. CDR3 length: 15 residues. CDR3 in DNA: TGTGCCAGCAGCTTAAAAGACAGTCCCTACAATGAGCAGTTCTTC. This gives the protein CASSLKDSPYNEQFF.

V usage is TRBV10-3 and J usage is TRBJ2-7; the D gene is possibly TRBD1 (5 bases). The CDR3 length is 15 residues. With 0 bases removed from V and 6 bases from J, the gap between germline ends came to 15 bases. Germline V gene data show CDR1 as ENHRY and CDR2 as SYGVKD. The CDR3 region is CAISESTSPRGEQYF. The CDR3 bases are TGTGCCATCAGTGAGTCGACCTCTCCTAGGGGCGAGCAGTACTTC.

This rearrangement joins TRBV19 to TRBJ1-4, with TRBD1 matching over 7 bases. The CDR3 totals 15 residues. J gave up 4 bases and V 4 bases, and 6 bases lay outside the gene matches. CDR1 LNHDA and CDR2 SQIVND come from the germline V gene (reference sequence). CDR3 residues: CASSTTGQFNEKLFF. Here the CDR3 DNA reads TGTGCCAGTAGTACCACGGGACAGTTTAATGAAAAACTGTTTTTT.

The chain recombines TRBV3-1 (or the pseudogene TRBV3-2) with TRBJ1-1, with a tentative D call TRBD1 (5 bases). V was shortened by 3 bases and J by 0 bases, with 17 bases between the two germline ends. The CDR3 extends over 17 amino acids. In germline, CDR1 is LGHDT, CDR2 YNNKEL (reference sequence). Here the CDR3 reads CASSHRLTGIMNTEAFF. The DNA for the CDR3 is TGTGCCAGCAGCCATCGACTTACAGGAATCATGAACACTGAAGCTTTCTTT.

The chain employs TRBV6-5 and TRBJ2-7; D is unclear. This CDR3 has 11 residues. V was pared by 6 bases and J by 1 base, with 4 bases between. Germline V gene sequence: CDR1 MNHEY, CDR2 SVGAGI. The CDR3 DNA is TGTGCCAGCAGCAGGTCCTACGAGCAGTACTTC. Residues: CASSRSYEQYF.